What follows are 15 T cell receptor beta chains derived from one specimen sequenced in a study of graft-versus-host responses after intestinal transplantation. The data were produced by immunoSEQ multiplex PCR, yet TCRdb's version contains in-frame clones alone and is incomplete. This sample carries about 64,000 clones, 80% to 95% of them seen once, and the ten largest clones take around 6.7%. The sequenced sample was bone marrow, obtained around 730 days after intestinal transplantation. Receptors were obtained from a human patient who received an intestinal transplant, so some T cells may come from the graft donor.

The chain joins TRBV27 to TRBJ2-1, with 8 positions matching TRBD2. This CDR3 is 14 amino acids long. Trimming at V came to 3 bases and at J to 7 bases, leaving 5 bases not matched to a gene. Germline V gene lookup returns CDR1 MNHEY and CDR2 SMNVEV (reference sequence). CDR3 bases: TGTGCCAGCAGTTTGATAGCGGGGCCAAATGAGCAGTTCTTC. Its translation: CASSLIAGPNEQFF.

In its sample, this clone was seen once. The rearrangement links TRBV5-6 to TRBJ2-7; no clear D. Trimming left V 2 bases short and J 3 bases short, with 0 bases between. The CDR3 runs 10 residues. Germline CDR1 reads SGHDT; CDR2 reads YYEEEE. CDR3 protein: CASSFYEQYF. The DNA of the CDR3 is TGTGCCAGCAGCTTCTACGAGCAGTACTTC.

CDR3 coding DNA: TGTGCCATCAGTGAGCGGTTCGGGGGGACAGGGCTGCTGTTTTTT. Encoded protein: CAISERFGGTGLLFF. The chain has TRBV10-3 and TRBJ2-2, with 9 bases identical to TRBD1. This CDR3 spans 15 amino acids. Per germline, CDR1 ENHRY and CDR2 SYGVKD. After removal of 2 bases from V and 13 bases from J, the junction contained 11 bases not matched to a gene.

The V gene is TRBV7-2, the J gene TRBJ2-7; possibly TRBD2 for D (6 bases). The CDR3 runs 17 residues. Germline CDR1 and CDR2: SGHTA and FQGNSA. V was clipped by 2 bases and J by 1 base, with 18 bases between them. CDR3 coding DNA: TGTGCCAGCAGCTTAACTAGCAAGTGGTGGTGGTCCTACGAGCAGTACTTC. Its protein is CASSLTSKWWWSYEQYF.

J is TRBJ2-5 and V is TRBV28; the match to TRBD2 covers 8 bases. The CDR3 runs to 17 residues. Germline lookup yields CDR1 MDHEN and CDR2 SYDVKM. The V and J ends lost 5 bases and 5 bases, in that order; junction bases with no gene match: 16. The CDR3 bases are TGTGCCAGCAGTCCCACCTGGGGGAGCGGGAGTGTGGAGACCCAGTACTTC. Translated, it gives CASSPTWGSGSVETQYF.

This rearrangement joins TRBV29-1 to TRBJ1-2, with D maybe TRBD1 (5 bases). The CDR3 totals 14 residues. V lost 4 bases, J lost 1 base, and 13 bases lay in between. Germline-derived CDR1 and CDR2 are SQVTM and ANQGSEA. The CDR3 coding sequence is TGCAGCGTTGTAGGGGAAAGAAATAACTATGGCTACACCTTC. Protein: CSVVGERNNYGYTF.

The chain recombines TRBV6-5 with TRBJ1-1, with TRBD1 matching 8 bases. Trimming removed 6 bases from V and 5 bases from J; junction bases left unmatched: 8. Germline lookup yields CDR1 MNHEY and CDR2 SVGAGI. This CDR3 has 14 residues. As DNA, the CDR3 is TGTGCCAGCAGCGCAGGGGGCGGAAAGACTGAAGCTTTCTTT. It codes for CASSAGGGKTEAFF.

By share, this clone ranks as medium-sized. CDR3 sequence (DNA): TGTGCCAGCAGTGAAGTGGACAGCGGAAACACCATATATTTT. Its translation: CASSEVDSGNTIYF. The chain recombines TRBV2 with TRBJ1-3, with D perhaps TRBD1 (6 bases). Trimming stripped 1 base from V and 4 bases from J, with 8 bases between. This CDR3 has 14 residues. CDR1 is SNHLY and CDR2 is FYNNEI in the germline V gene.

The CDR3 coding sequence is TGTGCCAGCAGCTTAGTAGGAGGGCTAGCGGGAGGCACAGATACGCAGTATTTT. Its protein is CASSLVGGLAGGTDTQYF. The chain recombines TRBV7-6 with TRBJ2-3, with 10 bases fitting TRBD2. The germline V gene encodes CDR1 SGHVS and CDR2 FNYEAQ. CDR3 length: 18 amino acids. V was pared by 1 base and J by 1 base, with 8 bases of the junction left unmatched.

The V and J genes are TRBV28 and TRBJ1-5, with TRBD1 as a possible D gene (6 bases). The CDR3 has 14 residues. In germline, CDR1 is MDHEN, CDR2 SYDVKM. Trimming took 7 bases from V and 9 from J, leaving 19 bases between them. For the CDR3, the DNA is TGTGCCAGCACCAGCCCCGGAGGGGGTCGGCCCCAGCATTTT. Protein: CASTSPGGGRPQHF. The variable domain in full, with the rest retrieved from reference TRBV28 and TRBJ1-5, is DVKVTQSSRYLVKRTGEKVFLECVQDMDHENMFWYRQDPGLGLRLIYFSYDVKMKEKGDIPEGYSVSREKKERFSLILESASTNQTSMYLCASTSPGGGRPQHFGDGTRLSIL.

This clone turned up a few times. V is TRBV19 and J is TRBJ1-5, with D maybe TRBD1 (6 bases). The germline V gene has CDR1 LNHDA and CDR2 SQIVND (reference sequence). Deletions cut 6 bases from V and 7 bases from J, with 19 bases between. The CDR3 extends over 15 amino acids. The CDR3 region is CASRAPTGKEQPQHF. The CDR3 DNA follows: TGTGCCAGTAGAGCCCCTACAGGGAAAGAACAGCCCCAGCATTTT.

The chain recombines TRBV7-9 with TRBJ1-5, with D perhaps matching TRBD1 (6 bases). CDR3 length equals 14 residues. V lost 11 bases to trimming and J lost 3 bases, with 17 bases between them. Looked up from germline, CDR1 is SEHNR and CDR2 is FQNEAQ (reference sequence). CDR3 sequence: CAGQQGGVNQPQHF. As DNA, the CDR3 is TGTGCCGGACAACAGGGTGGGGTCAATCAGCCCCAGCATTTT.

The V call is TRBV28, the J call TRBJ2-1, with 10 bases matching TRBD1. CDR3 length equals 15 residues. Trimming removed 4 bases from V and 6 bases from J; junction bases left unmatched: 6. Germline CDR1 MDHEN, CDR2 SYDVKM. The CDR3 region is CASSSGQGVSNEQFF. The DNA of the CDR3 is TGTGCCAGCAGTTCTGGACAGGGGGTCTCCAATGAGCAGTTCTTC.

The chain links TRBV4-1 to TRBJ2-5; 10 nucleotides line up with TRBD2. The junction had 4 bases not matched to a gene; V was cut back by 4 bases and J by 2 bases. CDR1 is MGHRA and CDR2 is YSYEKL in the germline V gene. The CDR3 runs to 15 residues. The CDR3 coding sequence is TGCGCCAGCAGCCTAAGCGGGGGGGCACAAGAGACCCAGTACTTC. Translation: CASSLSGGAQETQYF.

The chain joins TRBV6-6 to TRBJ2-1; D is undetermined. The germline V gene encodes CDR1 MNHNY and CDR2 SVGAGI (reference sequence). Trimming removed 4 bases at V and 4 bases at J, with 11 bases between. CDR3 size: 14 residues. The CDR3 is CASSSEVAYNEQFF. CDR3 coding DNA: TGTGCCAGCAGTTCAGAAGTCGCGTACAATGAGCAGTTCTTC.